One and the same sample provided the 7 T cell receptor beta chains below, sequenced in a study of T cell responses to AZD1222 COVID-19 vaccine. Only in-frame clones appear in the TCRdb table, and some are missing; sequencing was by immunoSEQ multiplex PCR. The sample contains 120,000 or so clones, under 90% of which appear only once. The sample in question was peripheral blood, obtained on day 0 of AZD1222 vaccination. These receptors were collected from an adult in good health.

The V call is TRBV6-5, the J call TRBJ1-4; D is unresolved. Trimming removed 4 bases at V and 0 bases at J, with 9 bases between. Germline V gene sequence: CDR1 MNHEY, CDR2 SVGAGI. The CDR3 length is 15 residues. The CDR3 DNA reads TGTGCCAGCAGTTCAACGTGGACAACTAATGAAAAACTGTTTTTT. Its protein product is CASSSTWTTNEKLFF.

The chain has TRBV11-2 and TRBJ2-5; weak D call: TRBD2 (6 bases). Germline-derived CDR1 and CDR2 are SGHAT and FQNNGV. This CDR3 region has 14 residues. V was cut by 2 bases and J by 4 bases, with 11 bases left in between. The CDR3 is CASSLSVGGETQYF. The CDR3 DNA sequence: TGTGCCAGCAGCTTATCAGTGGGAGGAGAGACCCAGTACTTC. Based on the CDR3 plus reference TRBV11-2 and TRBJ2-5, the full variable domain is EAGVAQSPRYKIIEKRQSVAFWCNPISGHATLYWYQQILGQGPKLLIQFQNNGVVDDSQLPKDRFSAERLKGVDSTLKIQPAKLEDSAVYLCASSLSVGGETQYFGPGTRLLVL.

The chain uses TRBV27 and TRBJ1-6; D uncertain. Per germline, CDR1 MNHEY and CDR2 SMNVEV (reference sequence). Trimming shortened V by 8 bases and J by 1 base, and 12 bases separated the two germline ends. The length of the CDR3 is 15 residues. Here the CDR3 reads CASREGSSYNSPLHF. The CDR3 nucleotides are TGTGCCAGCCGAGAAGGGAGTTCCTATAATTCACCCCTCCACTTT.

This chain joins TRBV30 and TRBJ1-2, with 7 bases that match TRBD1. This CDR3 comprises 15 residues. The trim removed 4 bases at V and 4 bases at J, leaving 12 bases unmatched. The germline CDR1 and CDR2 sequences are GTSNPN and SVGIG (reference sequence). The CDR3 loop is CAWTEGAGHLYGYTF. CDR3 DNA sequence: TGTGCCTGGACCGAGGGGGCCGGTCATCTCTATGGCTACACCTTC.

This clone was observed once. CDR3 protein: CASTATSGRGTGELFF. CDR3 sequence (DNA): TGTGCCTCCACCGCTACTAGCGGGAGAGGTACCGGGGAGCTGTTTTTT. V gene TRBV30 combines with J gene TRBJ2-2; TRBD2 aligns across 11 bases. The ends lost 7 bases at V and 5 bases at J; junction bases unmatched: 12. The CDR3 contains 16 residues. Germline V CDR1 and CDR2: GTSNPN, SVGIG (reference sequence).

This rearrangement joins TRBV18 to TRBJ2-7; TRBD2 agrees at 10 bases. Germline CDR1 reads KGHSH; CDR2 reads LQKENI. V lost 0 bases to trimming and J lost 6 bases; unmatched junction nucleotides: 5. The CDR3 is 15 amino acids. In nucleotides, the CDR3 is TGTGCCAGCTCACCACCGAGCGGGGGGGCGGGCGAGCAGTACTTC. Translation: CASSPPSGGAGEQYF.

This chain uses TRBV7-8 with TRBJ1-2; 7 bases fit TRBD1. Germline CDR1 SGHVS, CDR2 FQNEAQ. This CDR3 region has 16 residues. J lost 0 bases, V lost 3 bases, and 7 bases had no gene match. The CDR3 DNA is TGTGCCAGCAGCTTTGCACCGGGACAGACTAACTATGGCTACACCTTC. Translated, it gives CASSFAPGQTNYGYTF.